The rows below give T cell receptor beta chains drawn from one sample of a study of regulatory T cells in long-lasting Graves disease. TCRdb re-derived calls from the multiplex PCR reads in MiXCR, one entry per CDR3 protein. The sample holds around 400,000 distinct CDR3 sequences, 15% seen once. Specimen: peripheral blood mononuclear cells (PBMCs), collected at new diagnosis, from a patient treated with antithyroid drugs. Receptors originate from a female donor with Graves disease. Both conserved end residues are part of each CDR3. D genes are given only for firm matches. Clone size appears in some rows only: once, few, many, or a class for an expanded clone.

.	TRBV29-1	many	TRBJ1-1	CSVATRMNTEAFF	TGCAGCGTTGCCACTCGAATGAACACTGAAGCTTTCTTT
TRBD1	TRBV2	few	TRBJ2-7	CASSQVQGEPYEQYF	TGTGCCAGCAGCCAAGTCCAGGGGGAACCCTACGAGCAGTACTTC
.	TRBV10-3	.	TRBJ1-1	CAIRPDTKNTEAFF	TGTGCCATCAGACCGGACACAAAGAACACTGAAGCTTTCTTT
.	TRBV3-1	.	TRBJ1-1	CASSQVQSNTEAFF	TGTGCCAGCAGCCAAGTTCAGTCGAACACTGAAGCTTTCTTT
.	TRBV5-5	many	TRBJ1-6	CASSRGQWDNSPLHF	TGTGCCAGCAGCCGTGGACAGTGGGATAATTCACCCCTCCACTTT
TRBD1	TRBV7-7	many	TRBJ2-7	CASSLDRAHEQYF	TGTGCTAGCAGCTTAGACAGGGCCCACGAGCAGTACTTC
.	TRBV12-3/TRBV12-4	.	TRBJ2-6	CASSGVSGANVLTF	TGTGCCAGCAGTGGGGTCTCTGGGGCCAACGTCCTGACTTTC
TRBD2	TRBV5-6	.	TRBJ2-7	CASSLRRGGYEQYF	TGTGCCAGCAGCTTAAGGAGGGGAGGGTACGAGCAGTACTTC
TRBD2	TRBV7-2	many	TRBJ2-7	CASSQAGLGGYEQYF	TGTGCCAGCAGCCAAGCCGGACTAGGAGGCTACGAGCAGTACTTC
.	TRBV7-3	few	TRBJ2-7	CASSPEPRTVSDEQYF	TGTGCCAGCAGCCCAGAGCCAAGGACAGTTTCCGACGAGCAGTACTTC
TRBD1	TRBV4-1	few	TRBJ2-3	CASSQAAGQGSTDTQYF	TGCGCCAGCAGCCAAGCCGCGGGACAGGGGAGCACAGATACGCAGTATTTT
.	TRBV5-5	many	TRBJ1-1	CASSPPLGLGLGGGLTEAFF	TGTGCCAGCAGCCCCCCCTTAGGATTAGGTCTCGGAGGGGGATTGACTGAAGCTTTCTTT
.	TRBV18	.	TRBJ1-5	CASSPTEGKNQPQHF	TGTGCCAGCTCACCTACAGAAGGGAAAAATCAGCCCCAGCATTTT
TRBD1	TRBV29-1	many	TRBJ2-6	CSVEDRTGGSGANVLTF	TGCAGCGTTGAGGATCGGACAGGGGGTTCTGGGGCCAACGTCCTGACTTTC
TRBD1	TRBV19	.	TRBJ1-4	CASSISRTGGKLFF	TGTGCCAGTAGTATCTCGAGGACAGGAGGAAAACTGTTTTTT
.	TRBV29-1	few	TRBJ2-7	CSVQWGSYEQYF	TGCAGCGTCCAATGGGGGAGCTACGAGCAGTACTTC
.	TRBV6-5	many	TRBJ2-5	CASSYGQGRMQETQYF	TGTGCCAGCAGTTACGGGCAGGGGAGAATGCAAGAGACCCAGTACTTC
.	TRBV4-1	.	TRBJ1-4	CASSLGKDMRGEKLFF	TGCGCCAGCAGCCTCGGGAAGGACATGAGGGGTGAAAAACTGTTTTTT
TRBD2	TRBV7-9	.	TRBJ2-3	CASSQRGGDTGTQYF	TGTGCCAGCAGCCAGCGGGGGGGCGACACAGGTACGCAGTATTTT
.	TRBV3-1	many	TRBJ2-7	CASSPTGRVISYEQYF	TGTGCCAGCAGCCCTACTGGGCGAGTTATCTCCTACGAGCAGTACTTC
.	TRBV27	.	TRBJ2-1	CASSLAVGSYNEQFF	TGTGCCAGCAGCCTCGCGGTGGGCTCCTACAATGAGCAGTTCTTC
.	TRBV25-1	.	TRBJ1-6	CASSALGGGRDSPLHF	TGTGCCAGCAGTGCCCTAGGGGGGGGTCGGGATTCACCCCTCCACTTT
.	TRBV12-3/TRBV12-4	many	TRBJ1-5	CASSFGPNQPQHF	TGTGCCAGCAGTTTCGGTCCCAATCAGCCCCAGCATTTT
.	TRBV6-2/TRBV6-3	many	TRBJ1-2	CASSEQDYGYTF	TGTGCCAGCAGTGAACAGGATTATGGCTACACCTTC
TRBD2	TRBV7-2	.	TRBJ2-7	CASSYGPTSTYEQYF	TGTGCCAGCAGCTACGGACCGACTAGCACCTACGAGCAGTACTTC
.	TRBV12-3/TRBV12-4	many	TRBJ1-1	CASSFFRNTEAFF	TGTGCCAGCAGTTTTTTCAGGAACACTGAAGCTTTCTTT
.	TRBV28	.	TRBJ1-2	CASSFPDMGKGYTF	TGTGCCAGCAGTTTCCCCGACATGGGGAAGGGCTACACCTTC
.	TRBV20-1	many	TRBJ1-4	CSAQGDGEKLFF	TGCAGTGCTCAGGGAGATGGTGAAAAACTGTTTTTT
.	TRBV6-1	many	TRBJ2-1	CASSSSWRGEQFF	TGTGCCAGCAGCTCCAGTTGGCGGGGTGAGCAGTTCTTC
.	TRBV27	many	TRBJ2-7	CASSLSFSYEQYF	TGTGCCAGCAGTTTAAGTTTCTCCTACGAGCAGTACTTC
.	TRBV3-1	many	TRBJ2-7	CASSQEGGTYYEQYF	TGTGCCAGCAGCCAAGAGGGGGGTACCTACTACGAGCAGTACTTC
.	TRBV6-1	many	TRBJ2-7	CASSEVRLVPHEQYF	TGTGCCAGCAGTGAAGTTAGACTAGTCCCCCACGAGCAGTACTTC
.	TRBV6-1	few	TRBJ2-1	CASSTGDNGQFF	TGTGCCAGCAGTACCGGGGACAATGGGCAGTTCTTC
.	TRBV20-1	many	TRBJ2-5	CSAQNYGLAGETQYF	TGCAGTGCCCAAAACTACGGACTGGCAGGGGAGACCCAGTACTTC
.	TRBV20-1	many	TRBJ2-7	CSARDYEGAGGYEQYF	TGCAGTGCTAGAGATTATGAGGGTGCTGGGGGTTACGAGCAGTACTTC
TRBD1	TRBV6-1	many	TRBJ2-1	CASSNRGHNEQFF	TGTGCCAGCAGTAATAGGGGGCACAATGAGCAGTTCTTC
TRBD2	TRBV7-9	.	TRBJ2-1	CASSRFGTSFEDEQFF	TGTGCCAGCAGCAGATTTGGGACTAGCTTTGAAGATGAGCAGTTCTTC
.	TRBV5-1	many	TRBJ1-6	CASSLESVGSSPLHF	TGCGCCAGCAGCTTGGAATCGGTAGGCAGTTCACCCCTCCACTTT
.	TRBV3-1	many	TRBJ1-4	CASSQRTGVNEKLFF	TGTGCCAGCAGCCAAAGAACGGGTGTCAATGAAAAACTGTTTTTT
.	TRBV7-2	many	TRBJ1-2	CASSLFGGYTF	TGTGCCAGCAGCTTATTCGGTGGCTACACCTTC
.	TRBV12-5	many	TRBJ1-1	CASGLVKRGVTEAFF	TGTGCTAGTGGTTTGGTAAAAAGGGGCGTGACTGAAGCTTTCTTT